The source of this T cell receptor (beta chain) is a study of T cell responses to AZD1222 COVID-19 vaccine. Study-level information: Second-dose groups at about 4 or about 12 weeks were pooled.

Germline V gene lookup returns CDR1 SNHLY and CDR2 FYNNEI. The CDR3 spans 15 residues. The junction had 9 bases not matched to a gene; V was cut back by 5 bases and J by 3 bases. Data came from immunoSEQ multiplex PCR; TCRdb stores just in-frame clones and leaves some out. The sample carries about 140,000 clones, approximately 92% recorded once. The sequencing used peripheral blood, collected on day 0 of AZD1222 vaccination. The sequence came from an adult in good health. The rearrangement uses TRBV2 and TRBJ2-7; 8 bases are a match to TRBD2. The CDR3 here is CASSFYGTRNYEQYF. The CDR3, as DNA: TGTGCCAGCAGTTTTTACGGGACTAGGAACTACGAGCAGTACTTC.